These 26 T cell receptor beta chains share one sample of origin, sequenced in a study of T-cell memory formation after mild COVID-19. TCRdb recomputed calls from the 5' RACE reads with MiXCR, one row per CDR3 protein. The sample lists about 360,000 distinct CDR3 sequences, 10% to 15% occurring once. Sequenced sample: PBMCs or a T cell subset sorted from them (not recorded which). These receptors were taken from a man aged 18 to 30 who had mild COVID-19 (a few samples of this study predate the infection). Cell type and time point are not known.

This clonotype showed up many times. The chain employs TRBV10-2 and TRBJ1-6, with 7 bases identical to TRBD1. This CDR3 region has 14 residues. V lost 6 bases, J lost 6 bases, and 5 bases stayed unmatched. Germline V lookup: CDR1 WSHSY, CDR2 SAAADI. The chain's CDR3 is CASSPGTANSPLHF. The CDR3 DNA reads as TGCGCCAGCAGCCCCGGGACAGCTAATTCACCCCTCCACTTT.

This clonotype came up a few times. The chain links TRBV6-5 to TRBJ1-4; no clear D. Trimming took off 0 bases at V and 7 bases at J, with 12 bases between the two ends. The germline CDR1 and CDR2 sequences are MNHEY and SVGAGI. The CDR3 is 15 amino acids. CDR3 loop: CASSYSPGMGEKLFF. The CDR3 nucleotides read TGTGCCAGCAGTTACTCCCCGGGGATGGGTGAAAAACTGTTTTTT.

This chain uses TRBV12-3 or TRBV12-4 with TRBJ1-4, with no clear D. The CDR3 contains 14 residues. The V end lost 5 bases, the J end lost 8 bases, and 15 bases lay between the germline ends. CDR3 DNA sequence: TGTGCCAGCAGTCGGATAGGGAGATCGGAAAAACTGTTTTTT. Its translation is CASSRIGRSEKLFF.

This clonotype was counted between two and nine times. V usage is TRBV7-9 and J usage is TRBJ2-2; weak D call: TRBD1 (6 bases). CDR3 size: 16 residues. Trimming removed 4 bases from V and 4 bases from J, with 16 bases in between. The V gene's germline CDR1 is SEHNR and CDR2 FQNEAQ (reference sequence). CDR3 region: CASSSWTEWGTGELFF. DNA of the CDR3: TGTGCCAGCAGCTCCTGGACAGAGTGGGGCACCGGGGAGCTGTTTTTT.

This clonotype was observed at least ten times. The chain combines TRBV7-9 with TRBJ2-1; D is possibly TRBD1 or TRBD2 (6 bases each). V was cut by 5 bases and J by 0 bases, with 11 bases left in between. Germline V CDR1 and CDR2: SEHNR, FQNEAQ (reference sequence). This CDR3 is 15 amino acids long. CDR3 coding DNA: TGTGCCAGCAGCATAGGGGGGAGCTCCTACAATGAGCAGTTCTTC. It encodes CASSIGGSSYNEQFF.

V is TRBV5-1 and J is TRBJ2-1; 8 bases fit TRBD2. The V and J ends lost 2 bases and 7 bases, in that order; junction bases with no gene match: 5. CDR3 length: 14 residues. The germline gives CDR1 SGHRS, CDR2 YFSETQ. DNA for the CDR3: TGCGCCAGCAGCTTCACGGGGGGGCCAAATGAGCAGTTCTTC. Encoded protein: CASSFTGGPNEQFF.

A few counts support this clonotype. V is TRBV6-1 and J is TRBJ2-7; D remains ambiguous. This CDR3 spans 11 amino acids. The V end lost 8 bases, the J end lost 3 bases, and 8 bases lay between the germline ends. CDR1 and CDR2 from the germline V gene are MNHNS and SASEGT. The CDR3 nucleotides are TGTGCCAGCTGGGATGGCTACGAGCAGTACTTC. Encoded protein: CASWDGYEQYF.

DNA for the CDR3: TGTGCCAGCAGCTCAGGATCCTTAGGGGGAGCTTTCTTT. Translated: CASSSGSLGGAFF. The rearrangement links TRBV11-2 to TRBJ1-1; D is possibly TRBD1 (6 bases). The CDR3 has 13 residues. V was clipped by 4 bases and J by 10 bases, with 16 bases between them. CDR1 SGHAT and CDR2 FQNNGV come from the germline V gene.

The chain joins TRBV19 to TRBJ2-1; 10 bases align to TRBD1. The CDR3 contains 17 residues. With 0 bases clipped from V and 8 bases from J, the junction kept 10 bases outside the gene matches. Germline assignment: CDR1 LNHDA and CDR2 SQIVND (reference sequence). The CDR3 coding sequence is TGTGCCAGTAGTATAGATTACCGGGACAGGGGAAGGGATGAGCAGTTCTTC. Translated: CASSIDYRDRGRDEQFF.

In its sample, this clonotype was seen a few times. The chain carries TRBV4-1 and TRBJ2-7, with TRBD1 matching 7 bases. This CDR3 comprises 12 residues. Germline V gene data show CDR1 as MGHRA and CDR2 as YSYEKL. V lost 4 bases to trimming and J lost 8 bases; unmatched junction nucleotides: 5. DNA for the CDR3: TGCGCCAGCAGCCGGGACAGCCAGAAGCAGTACGTC. This translates into CASSRDSQKQYV.

V and J are TRBV4-1 and TRBJ2-2; D is possibly TRBD1 (6 bases). V lost 2 bases and J lost 2, with 12 bases in between. The CDR3 spans 16 residues. Germline assignment: CDR1 MGHRA and CDR2 YSYEKL. Here the CDR3 DNA reads TGCGCCAGCAGCCAACAAGCGACAGGCAACACCGGGGAGCTGTTTTTT. Protein: CASSQQATGNTGELFF.

This clonotype was observed a handful of times. The chain combines TRBV7-9 with TRBJ1-2; 12 bases fit TRBD1. Trimming took 5 bases from V and 8 from J; bases not matched to a gene: 12. The germline CDR1 and CDR2 sequences are SEHNR and FQNEAQ (reference sequence). CDR3 size: 16 residues. The CDR3 region is CASSPPGTGGRLGYTF. CDR3 nucleotide sequence: TGTGCCAGCAGCCCACCCGGGACAGGGGGCCGTCTAGGCTACACCTTC. Based on the CDR3 plus reference TRBV7-9 and TRBJ1-2, the full variable domain is DTGVSQNPRHKITKRGQNVTFRCDPISEHNRLYWYRQTLGQGPEFLTYFQNEAQLEKSRLLSDRFSAERPKGSFSTLEIQRTEQGDSAMYLCASSPPGTGGRLGYTFGSGTRLTVV.

This chain connects TRBV20-1 to TRBJ2-2, with D possibly called TRBD1 or TRBD2 (6 bases each). Trimming stripped 6 bases from V and 1 base from J, with 15 bases between. CDR1 is DFQATT, CDR2 SNEGSKA, per germline (reference sequence). This CDR3 is built from 15 residues. CDR3 nucleotides: TGCAGTGCGAGGAAAGAGGGGGGGAACACCGGGGAGCTGTTTTTT. It codes for CSARKEGGNTGELFF.

This clonotype turned up a few times. This sequence joins TRBV7-9 and TRBJ1-4; TRBD1 is a possible D gene (5 bases). Germline V gene sequence: CDR1 SEHNR, CDR2 FQNEAQ (reference sequence). V was cut by 5 bases and J by 3 bases, with 10 bases left in between. The CDR3 length is 14 residues. The CDR3 sequence is CASSITGANEKLFF. CDR3 nucleotides: TGTGCCAGCAGCATCACAGGAGCTAATGAAAAACTGTTTTTT.

The chain combines TRBV11-2 with TRBJ2-1; 11 nucleotides match TRBD2. With V trimmed by 5 bases and J by 9 bases, 6 bases remained unmatched. This CDR3 is 14 amino acids long. Germline V lookup: CDR1 SGHAT, CDR2 FQNNGV. The CDR3 bases are TGTGCCAGCAGCATGACTAGCGGGGCTAGTGAGCAGTTCTTC. This encodes CASSMTSGASEQFF.

In this sample, this clonotype turned up many times. V is TRBV20-1 and J is TRBJ2-7, with 7 nucleotides matching TRBD1. In germline, CDR1 is DFQATT, CDR2 SNEGSKA (reference sequence). CDR3 size: 14 residues. V shed 2 bases, J shed 2 bases, and the junction held 6 bases outside the gene matches. The CDR3 spells CSARPQGLTYEQYF. CDR3 coding DNA: TGCAGTGCTAGACCACAGGGGTTGACCTACGAGCAGTACTTC.

The chain couples TRBV5-6 to TRBJ2-3; D possibly uses TRBD1 or TRBD2 (5 bases each). Germline assignment: CDR1 SGHDT and CDR2 YYEEEE. The germline V and J ends were trimmed by 1 base and 2 bases, with 11 bases remaining between them. CDR3 length: 15 amino acids. CDR3 nucleotides: TGTGCCAGCAGCTTGTCCAGGGACCACACAGATACGCAGTATTTT. This gives the protein CASSLSRDHTDTQYF.

Concerning this clonotype itself: Just one base apart from a much larger clone, this may be a read error. The V and J genes are TRBV5-1 and TRBJ2-2; D could derive from TRBD1 or TRBD2 (5 bases each). Germline lookup yields CDR1 SGHRS and CDR2 YFSETQ. The CDR3 has 14 amino acids. Trimming cost V 3 bases and J 3 bases, with 9 bases left between them. CDR3 protein: CASSWDVDTGELFF. The CDR3 nucleotides read TGCGCCAGCAGCTGGGACGTAGACACCGGGGAGCTGTTTTTT.

The CDR3 nucleotides are TGTGCCAGCAGTTACGTAGTCGGGAACGGGGAGCTGTTTTTT. Translation: CASSYVVGNGELFF. The chain recombines TRBV6-5 with TRBJ2-2, with a possible D match to TRBD2 (5 bases). The V end lost 2 bases, the J end lost 7 bases, and 11 bases lay between the germline ends. The CDR3 sequence is 14 residues long. Germline V lookup: CDR1 MNHEY, CDR2 SVGAGI.

This clonotype was seen a few times. The V and J genes are TRBV7-9 and TRBJ1-2; D not resolved. V lost 1 base and J lost 2, with 8 bases in between. CDR1 and CDR2 (germline): SEHNR, FQNEAQ (reference sequence). The CDR3 sequence is 14 residues long. The CDR3 nucleotides read TGTGCCAGCAGCTTAGTCGGGTTGAACTATGGCTACACCTTC. This translates into CASSLVGLNYGYTF.

This clonotype occurred a few times. The CDR3 protein is CSVEQGMNTEAFF. The DNA of the CDR3 is TGCAGCGTTGAACAGGGGATGAACACTGAAGCTTTCTTT. V usage is TRBV29-1 and J usage is TRBJ1-1, with D perhaps TRBD1 (6 bases). The CDR3 covers 13 residues. CDR1 SQVTM and CDR2 ANQGSEA come from the germline V gene. Trimming took off 2 bases at V and 0 bases at J, with 7 bases between the two ends.

A few counts support this clonotype. This chain uses TRBV20-1 with TRBJ2-7; TRBD1 matches at 9 bases. The CDR3 has 15 amino acids. Germline lookup yields CDR1 DFQATT and CDR2 SNEGSKA (reference sequence). CDR3 sequence reads: CSATGQGPTGRSTGV. CDR3 in DNA: TGCAGTGCTACCGGACAGGGGCCAACCGGAAGGAGTACTGGCGTC.

This chain joins TRBV6-2 or TRBV6-3 and TRBJ2-7, with TRBD1 matching over 9 bases. Per germline, CDR1 MNHEY and CDR2 SVGEGT. With V trimmed by 5 bases and J by 3 bases, 5 bases remained unmatched. The CDR3 contains 14 residues. This chain's CDR3 is CASSGQGFLYEQYF. In nucleotides, the CDR3 is TGTGCCAGCAGTGGACAGGGGTTTCTCTACGAGCAGTACTTC.

The sample holds a few counts of this clonotype. The CDR3 nucleotides read TGTGCCAGCAGCTTAGGTAACCGGGACCCGACTGAAGCTTTCTTT. Its protein product is CASSLGNRDPTEAFF. The genes are TRBV7-9 and TRBJ1-1; D possibly corresponds to TRBD1 (5 bases). Deletions cut 1 base from V and 5 bases from J, with 14 bases between. Per the germline V gene, CDR1 is SEHNR and CDR2 is FQNEAQ (reference sequence). The CDR3 is made up of 15 amino acids.

The V and J genes are TRBV5-4 and TRBJ2-3, with TRBD1 matching over 7 bases. Looked up from germline, CDR1 is SGHNT and CDR2 is YYREEE (reference sequence). This CDR3 contains 19 residues. The junction had 19 bases not matched to a gene; V was cut back by 4 bases and J by 2 bases. Here the CDR3 DNA reads TGTGCCAGCAGCCGAGGGGGCGGACCCCTTACCGGGGACACAGATACGCAGTATTTT. This translates into CASSRGGGPLTGDTDTQYF.

There are many counts of this clonotype. The V call is TRBV5-1, the J call TRBJ1-4, with D uncertain. Trimming took off 4 bases at V and 5 bases at J, with 15 bases between the two ends. The CDR3 runs to 15 residues. CDR1 and CDR2 from the germline V gene are SGHRS and YFSETQ. The CDR3 coding sequence is TGCGCCAGCAGCCCCACCGGCTCGGGGAATGAAAAACTGTTTTTT. Protein sequence: CASSPTGSGNEKLFF.